Following are 13 T cell receptor beta chains from one sample sequenced in a study of shared clonotypes between healthy human individuals. The repertoire was sequenced with immunoSEQ multiplex PCR; TCRdb's copy has only in-frame clones and lacks some. This table holds around 1.1 million clones, 70% to 80% found once. The sample consisted of memory CD4+ T cells from PBMCs. The subset denotes: CD45RA-negative fraction. All receptors derive from a young man in good health. Some clones in this sample may be carry-over from other donors' samples.

V and J are TRBV7-3 and TRBJ2-1; 15 nucleotides line up with TRBD2. From germline, CDR1 is SGHTA and CDR2 FQGTGA. The ends lost 5 bases at V and 4 bases at J; junction bases unmatched: 6. CDR3 length: 17 amino acids. The CDR3 protein is CASSPGLAGGLYNEQFF. CDR3 in DNA: TGTGCCAGCAGCCCCGGACTAGCGGGAGGGCTGTACAATGAGCAGTTCTTC.

This sequence joins TRBV21-1 and TRBJ1-1; the D call TRBD1 from the table was never checked on the DNA. TRBV21-1 is shown as a pseudogene. This CDR3 is built from 17 residues. DNA for the CDR3: TGTGCCAGCAGCAATCACGGTAAACAGGGAGAGAACACTGAAGCTTTCTTT. Its translation is CASSNHGKQGENTEAFF.

This chain connects TRBV11-3 to TRBJ2-3, with 10 nucleotides matching TRBD1. This CDR3 has 16 amino acids. The junction had 6 bases not matched to a gene; V was cut back by 5 bases and J by 1 base. In germline, CDR1 is SGHNT, CDR2 YENEEA. The CDR3 DNA reads as TGTGCCAGCAGCGGAGTAGGGACAGGGGGCACAGATACGCAGTATTTT. Translated, it gives CASSGVGTGGTDTQYF.

This chain uses TRBV5-1 with TRBJ2-7; 10 bases match TRBD2. Trimming at V came to 3 bases and at J to 5 bases, leaving 8 bases not matched to a gene. This CDR3 is built from 15 residues. Germline-derived CDR1 and CDR2 are SGHRS and YFSETQ. Here the CDR3 DNA reads TGCGCCAGCAGCTGGGGGAGACTAGCGGGCGACGAGCAGTACTTC. It specifies CASSWGRLAGDEQYF. Based on the CDR3 plus reference TRBV5-1 and TRBJ2-7, the full variable domain is KAGVTQTPRYLIKTRGQQVTLSCSPISGHRSVSWYQQTPGQGLQFLFEYFSETQRNKGNFPGRFSGRQFSNSRSEMNVSTLELGDSALYLCASSWGRLAGDEQYFGPGTRLTVT.

This clone has a handful of counts. The chain combines TRBV19 with TRBJ2-1; TRBD2 matches at 13 bases. CDR1 LNHDA and CDR2 SQIVND come from the germline V gene (reference sequence). The V and J ends lost 7 bases and 6 bases, in that order; junction bases with no gene match: 6. This CDR3 spans 15 amino acids. The CDR3 spells CASIRTSGSVNEQFF. Here the CDR3 DNA reads TGTGCCAGTATTCGGACTAGCGGGAGTGTCAATGAGCAGTTCTTC. Variable domain in full (rest from reference TRBV19 and TRBJ2-1): DGGITQSPKYLFRKEGQNVTLSCEQNLNHDAMYWYRQDPGQGLRLIYYSQIVNDFQKGDIAEGYSVSREKKESFPLTVTSAQKNPTAFYLCASIRTSGSVNEQFFGPGTRLTVL.

V usage is TRBV30 and J usage is TRBJ2-3; perhaps TRBD1 as D (6 bases). Germline V gene data show CDR1 as GTSNPN and CDR2 as SVGIG (reference sequence). Between the trimmed V and J ends, which lost 1 base and 2 bases, there was a span of 16 bases. The CDR3 is 16 amino acids. CDR3 sequence (DNA): TGTGCCTGGAGTGGAGGTTTGAACAGGGCCACAGATACGCAGTATTTT. This codes for CAWSGGLNRATDTQYF. Together with reference TRBV30 and TRBJ2-3, the CDR3 gives the full variable domain: SQTIHQWPATLVQPVGSPLSLECTVEGTSNPNLYWYRQAAGRGLQLLFYSVGIGQISSEVPQNLSASRPQDRQFILSSKKLLLSDSGFYLCAWSGGLNRATDTQYFGPGTRLTVL.

The gene calls are TRBV6-4 and TRBJ2-2; unclear D gene. CDR1 MRHNA and CDR2 SNTAGT come from the germline V gene. Trimming pared 11 bases from V and 7 bases from J, leaving 20 bases between. The CDR3 consists of 14 residues. The CDR3 coding sequence is TGTGCCTACGTGAAGAAGGCTAATATCGGGGAGCTGTTTTTT. Its translation is CAYVKKANIGELFF.

V and J are TRBV6-6 and TRBJ2-7, with no clear D. Germline V lookup: CDR1 MNHNY, CDR2 SVGAGI (reference sequence). The CDR3 consists of 13 residues. The V gene lost 4 bases and the J gene lost 1 base, with 8 bases spanning the gap. Here the CDR3 reads CASSFGVSYEQYF. CDR3 nucleotides: TGTGCCAGCAGTTTTGGGGTTTCCTACGAGCAGTACTTC.

The chain has TRBV19 and TRBJ1-5, with a weak D call TRBD1 (6 bases). This CDR3 comprises 13 residues. V gave up 7 bases and J gave up 6 bases, with 13 bases separating them. Germline V gene data show CDR1 as LNHDA and CDR2 as SQIVND (reference sequence). The CDR3 bases are TGTGCCAGTAATCAACAGGGCGGTCAGCCCCAGCATTTT. Its protein is CASNQQGGQPQHF.

The rearrangement uses TRBV28 and TRBJ1-4; TRBD1 is a possible D gene (6 bases). From germline, CDR1 is MDHEN and CDR2 SYDVKM. Trimming stripped 5 bases from V and 0 bases from J, with 16 bases between. There are 17 residues in the CDR3. Written as DNA, the CDR3 is TGTGCCAGCAGTCCCCTCCGGAGGGGGGCAACTAATGAAAAACTGTTTTTT. It codes for CASSPLRRGATNEKLFF.

V is TRBV4-1 and J is TRBJ2-1; 9 bases match TRBD2. Germline CDR1 is MGHRA and CDR2 is YSYEKL. J lost 2 bases, V lost 4 bases, and 6 bases had no gene match. CDR3 size: 16 residues. CDR3 residues: CASSPRASGAYNEQFF. The CDR3 DNA reads as TGCGCCAGCAGCCCCCGGGCTAGCGGGGCCTACAATGAGCAGTTCTTC.

V gene TRBV19 combines with J gene TRBJ1-2; D not certain. CDR3 length equals 14 residues. V shed 3 bases and J shed 4 bases, with 12 bases lying between them. Germline assignment: CDR1 LNHDA and CDR2 SQIVND (reference sequence). The CDR3 coding sequence is TGTGCCAGTAGTATTCAACACAGTCGCTATGGCTACACCTTC. This gives the protein CASSIQHSRYGYTF. The entire variable domain, with the rest obtained from reference TRBV19 and TRBJ1-2, is as follows: DGGITQSPKYLFRKEGQNVTLSCEQNLNHDAMYWYRQDPGQGLRLIYYSQIVNDFQKGDIAEGYSVSREKKESFPLTVTSAQKNPTAFYLCASSIQHSRYGYTFGSGTRLTVV.

The rearrangement joins TRBV18 to TRBJ2-7, with D possibly TRBD2 on 6 matching bases. The V end was cut by 2 bases, the J end by 3 bases, with 14 bases between. This CDR3 spans 15 amino acids. Germline V gene lookup returns CDR1 KGHSH and CDR2 LQKENI. The CDR3 sequence is CASSPRLEPGYEQYF. DNA of the CDR3: TGTGCCAGCTCACCAAGACTAGAACCTGGCTACGAGCAGTACTTC.